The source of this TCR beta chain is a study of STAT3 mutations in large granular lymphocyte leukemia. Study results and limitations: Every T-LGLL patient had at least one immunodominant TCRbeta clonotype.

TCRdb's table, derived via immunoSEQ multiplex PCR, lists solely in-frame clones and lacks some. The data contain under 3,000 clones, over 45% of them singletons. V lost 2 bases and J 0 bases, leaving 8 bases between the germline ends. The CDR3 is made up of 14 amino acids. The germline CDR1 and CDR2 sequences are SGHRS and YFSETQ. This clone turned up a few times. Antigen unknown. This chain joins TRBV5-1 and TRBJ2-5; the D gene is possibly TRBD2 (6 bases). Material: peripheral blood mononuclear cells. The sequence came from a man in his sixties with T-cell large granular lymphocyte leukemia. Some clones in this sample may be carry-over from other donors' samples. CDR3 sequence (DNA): TGCGCCAGCAGCTTCAGGGACTACCAAGAGACCCAGTACTTC. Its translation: CASSFRDYQETQYF.